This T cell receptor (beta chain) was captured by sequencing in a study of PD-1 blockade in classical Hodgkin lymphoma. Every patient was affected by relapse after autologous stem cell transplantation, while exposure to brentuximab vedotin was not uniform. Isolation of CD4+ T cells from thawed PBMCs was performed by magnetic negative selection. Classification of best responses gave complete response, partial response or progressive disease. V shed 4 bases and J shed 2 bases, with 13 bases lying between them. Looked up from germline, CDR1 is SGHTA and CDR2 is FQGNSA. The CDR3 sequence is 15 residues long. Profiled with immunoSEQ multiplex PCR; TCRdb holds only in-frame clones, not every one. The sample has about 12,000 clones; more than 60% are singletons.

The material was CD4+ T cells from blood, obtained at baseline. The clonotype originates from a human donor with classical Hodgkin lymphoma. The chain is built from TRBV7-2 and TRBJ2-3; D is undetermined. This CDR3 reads CASSSQTAPTDTQYF. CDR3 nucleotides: TGTGCCAGCAGCTCCCAGACGGCCCCCACAGATACGCAGTATTTT.